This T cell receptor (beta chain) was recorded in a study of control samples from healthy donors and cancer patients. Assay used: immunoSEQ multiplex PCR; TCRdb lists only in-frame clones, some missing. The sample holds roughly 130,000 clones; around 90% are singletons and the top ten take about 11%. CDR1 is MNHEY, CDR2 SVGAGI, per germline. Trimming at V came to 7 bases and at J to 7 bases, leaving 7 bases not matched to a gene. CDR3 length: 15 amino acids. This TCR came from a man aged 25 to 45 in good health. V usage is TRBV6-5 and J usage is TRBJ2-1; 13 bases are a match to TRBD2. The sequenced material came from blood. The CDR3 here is CASTKLAGGHNEQFF. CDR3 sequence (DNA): TGTGCCAGCACAAAACTAGCGGGAGGGCATAATGAGCAGTTCTTC.